This paragraph covers one T cell receptor beta chain sequence. Its target is unknown. This CDR3 region has 11 residues. Germline V gene lookup returns CDR1 MNHEY and CDR2 SMNVEV (reference sequence). The ends were cut back, 8 bases at V and 5 bases at J, with 6 bases in the middle. These data are taken from a study of T cells in Graves' hyperthyroidism and ophthalmopathy. TCR beta CDR3 region amplification was performed from RNA transcripts. TCR CDR3 underwent first-round RT-PCR with the HTBI primer set. One entry per CDR3 protein results from TCRdb running MiXCR on the multiplex PCR reads. The sample carries more than 300,000 distinct CDR3 sequences, roughly 15% recorded once. Study-wide results and limits: Researchers report that a 13 V-J model separated ophthalmopathy from stable hyperthyroidism.

Any patient presenting with uncontrolled infection, other autoimmune disease, pregnancy or lactation was left out. Progressors' blood was drawn at hyperthyroidism diagnosis, before ophthalmopathy symptoms. The rearrangement joins TRBV27 to TRBJ1-4; no definite D call. This TCR derives from a woman in her twenties or thirties with Graves' hyperthyroidism that later progressed to Graves' ophthalmopathy. The sequenced material came from blood. The CDR3 is CASGKNEKLFF. CDR3 in DNA: TGTGCCAGCGGCAAGAATGAAAAACTGTTTTTT.